Listed here are 2 T cell receptor beta chains from one sample, sequenced in a study of Ad26.COV2.S vaccination and SARS-CoV-2 variants. Treatment meaning: roughly 19 received Ad26.COV2.S at low or high dose, single or two shots; about 5 received placebo; per-sample allocation not given. All samples were drawn on day 63, counting from the first vaccine or placebo injection. Sequencing was performed with immunoSEQ multiplex PCR; in TCRdb, only in-frame clones are kept and a portion is missing. The sample lists about 680,000 clones; 89% were seen once. This sample comprised peripheral blood, obtained in a trial of Ad26.COV2.S vaccine versus placebo. The origin of the receptors is a person between 18 and 65 years old who received the Ad26.COV2.S COVID-19 vaccine or a placebo.

The sample holds one count of this clone. The rearrangement links TRBV29-1 to TRBJ2-7; no firm D call. Germline lookup yields CDR1 SQVTM and CDR2 ANQGSEA. The CDR3 spans 12 residues. V dropped 7 bases and J dropped 2 bases, with 12 bases sitting between them. CDR3 coding DNA: TGCAGCGCTACGGGCCCCACCTACGAGCAGTACTTC. Translating gives CSATGPTYEQYF.

This clone turned up a few times. The chain joins TRBV18 to TRBJ2-1; D is uncertain. Trimming left V 0 bases short and J 8 bases short, with 8 bases between. The CDR3 runs 13 residues. Germline-derived CDR1 and CDR2 are KGHSH and LQKENI. The CDR3, as DNA: TGTGCCAGCTCACCACCGGGTGGGGATGAGCAGTTCTTC. As protein: CASSPPGGDEQFF.